This entry lists 30 T cell receptor beta chains sequenced from one sample in a study of OX40 agonist ivuxolimab in advanced cancers. Receptor amplification or capture employed the immunoSEQ multiplex PCR assay. TCRdb took this table from immuneACCESS and kept in-frame rearrangements with V and J called. Such tables lack part of the clones; where checked against another copy, unresolved V genes explain under half of the gap, and the rest is unexplained. The sample table records roughly 49,000 clones; just over 85% of these occur just once. Less than 3.5% of the sample rests with the top ten. The sample here was CD4+ or CD8+ T cells sorted from blood, taken in a trial of the OX40 agonist ivuxolimab. The receptors were gathered from an adult with an advanced solid tumor such as melanoma, head and neck, liver or kidney cancer.

The genes are TRBV11-2 and TRBJ2-1; the match to TRBD2 covers 9 bases. The CDR3 runs 14 residues. J gave up 9 bases and V 6 bases, and 9 bases lay outside the gene matches. Looked up from germline, CDR1 is SGHAT and CDR2 is FQNNGV. The CDR3, as DNA: TGTGCCAGCAGTCGCGGGAGGGCCTCGGGTGAGCAGTTCTTC. Translation gives CASSRGRASGEQFF.

V is TRBV5-6 and J is TRBJ2-5; D is undetermined. CDR1 is SGHDT and CDR2 is YYEEEE in the germline V gene. The V end lost 1 base, the J end lost 4 bases, and 8 bases lay between the germline ends. The CDR3 is made up of 13 amino acids. CDR3 in DNA: TGTGCCAGCAGCTTGAAGGGCGTAGAGACCCAGTACTTC. This encodes CASSLKGVETQYF.

The chain is built from TRBV7-9 and TRBJ2-5, with D unclear. Germline values: CDR1 SEHNR, CDR2 FQNEAQ (reference sequence). Between the trimmed V and J ends, which lost 5 bases and 2 bases, there was a span of 9 bases. The CDR3 loop spans 13 amino acids. DNA for the CDR3: TGTGCCAGCAGCGGACCACAACAAGAGACCCAGTACTTC. Its protein product is CASSGPQQETQYF.

J is TRBJ2-7 and V is TRBV6-4; 7 bases map to TRBD1. With V trimmed by 7 bases and J by 2 bases, 8 bases remained unmatched. The CDR3 consists of 14 residues. The V gene's germline CDR1 is MRHNA and CDR2 SNTAGT. CDR3 protein: CASTEAGTAYEQYF. As DNA, the CDR3 is TGTGCCAGCACGGAGGCCGGGACAGCCTACGAGCAGTACTTC.

The genes are TRBV7-2 and TRBJ2-5; D not resolved. Germline CDR1 and CDR2: SGHTA and FQGNSA. The CDR3 extends over 13 amino acids. Trimming shortened V by 1 base and J by 4 bases, and 7 bases separated the two germline ends. The CDR3 sequence is CASSLEQIETQYF. CDR3 sequence (DNA): TGTGCCAGCAGCTTAGAACAGATAGAGACCCAGTACTTC.

V gene TRBV4-2 combines with J gene TRBJ2-3, with D possibly TRBD2 on 5 matching bases. Trimming cost V 2 bases and J 0 bases, with 12 bases left between them. The germline V gene has CDR1 LGHNA and CDR2 YNFKEQ. This CDR3 is 16 amino acids long. The CDR3 sequence is CASSQLIGVSTDTQYF. CDR3 DNA sequence: TGTGCCAGCAGCCAACTCATCGGGGTTAGCACAGATACGCAGTATTTT.

The rearrangement joins TRBV28 to TRBJ2-1; 7 bases match TRBD1. The J segment lost 7 bases and the V segment lost 3 bases, leaving 12 bases of the junction unmatched. The CDR3 has 16 residues. Germline V CDR1 and CDR2: MDHEN, SYDVKM. CDR3 in DNA: TGTGCCAGCAGTTTGGGCCGAGACAGGGTACGGAATGAGCAGTTCTTC. It yields the protein CASSLGRDRVRNEQFF.

This clone has just one count. The chain has TRBV7-2 and TRBJ1-3, with no clear D. V was shortened by 5 bases and J by 0 bases, with 8 bases between the two germline ends. From germline, CDR1 is SGHTA and CDR2 FQGNSA. The CDR3 runs to 14 residues. The CDR3 sequence: CASSRDPSGNTIYF. The CDR3 region has the DNA TGTGCCAGCAGCCGAGACCCCTCTGGAAACACCATATATTTT.

The CDR3, as DNA: TGTGCCAGCAGACCTGGACCCCATCAGCCCCAGCATTTT. Protein: CASRPGPHQPQHF. The rearrangement links TRBV6-5 to TRBJ1-5, with unresolved D. The CDR3 totals 13 residues. The V and J ends lost 6 bases and 5 bases respectively, with 11 bases between them. Germline CDR1 and CDR2: MNHEY and SVGAGI.

The CDR3 spells CASSSGQGVEKLFF. The CDR3 DNA follows: TGTGCCAGCAGTTCTGGACAGGGCGTGGAAAAACTGTTTTTT. The genes are TRBV28 and TRBJ1-4, with TRBD1 matching 8 bases. With 4 bases clipped from V and 8 bases from J, the junction kept 6 bases outside the gene matches. CDR1 is MDHEN and CDR2 is SYDVKM in the germline V gene. The CDR3 length is 14 residues.

The chain couples TRBV6-1 to TRBJ2-5; D uncertain. V was cut by 6 bases and J by 4 bases, with 18 bases left in between. This CDR3 has 15 residues. Per germline, CDR1 MNHNS and CDR2 SASEGT. This CDR3 is CASRKMYGLGETQYF. The CDR3 nucleotides read TGTGCCAGCAGAAAAATGTACGGCCTGGGAGAGACCCAGTACTTC.

V gene TRBV6-6 combines with J gene TRBJ1-3; D not resolved. Germline V gene data show CDR1 as MNHNY and CDR2 as SVGAGI (reference sequence). Between the trimmed V and J ends, which lost 7 bases and 0 bases, there was a span of 10 bases. There are 14 residues in the CDR3. CDR3 amino acids: CASTRENSGNTIYF. CDR3 DNA: TGTGCCAGCACACGGGAGAACTCTGGAAACACCATATATTTT.

This clone was counted only a few times. J is TRBJ1-5 and V is TRBV30, with TRBD1 as a possible D gene (5 bases). The CDR3 spans 13 residues. CDR1 and CDR2 (germline): GTSNPN, SVGIG (reference sequence). Trimming pared 1 base from V and 3 bases from J, leaving 7 bases between. CDR3 DNA sequence: TGTGCCTGGAGTGCAGGGTTCAATCAGCCCCAGCATTTT. It encodes CAWSAGFNQPQHF. The complete variable domain, with remaining parts taken from reference TRBV30 and TRBJ1-5, reads SQTIHQWPATLVQPVGSPLSLECTVEGTSNPNLYWYRQAAGRGLQLLFYSVGIGQISSEVPQNLSASRPQDRQFILSSKKLLLSDSGFYLCAWSAGFNQPQHFGDGTRLSIL.

The chain combines TRBV6-1 with TRBJ2-2, with a weak D call TRBD2 (5 bases). Germline V lookup: CDR1 MNHNS, CDR2 SASEGT. The V gene lost 3 bases and the J gene lost 5 bases, with 13 bases spanning the gap. The CDR3 runs 15 residues. The CDR3 here is CASSEVDGVTGELFF. The CDR3 nucleotides are TGTGCCAGCAGTGAGGTGGACGGGGTTACCGGGGAGCTGTTTTTT.

The chain carries TRBV5-1 and TRBJ1-2; D may be TRBD1 (5 bases). This CDR3 spans 14 amino acids. CDR1 and CDR2 (germline): SGHRS, YFSETQ. Trimming shortened V by 3 bases and J by 7 bases, and 16 bases separated the two germline ends. This chain's CDR3 is CASSSQTDGSGYTF. The DNA of the CDR3 is TGCGCCAGCAGCTCCCAGACAGACGGATCTGGCTACACCTTC.

The chain carries TRBV7-2 and TRBJ1-1, with no clear D. The CDR3 length is 13 residues. The germline V gene has CDR1 SGHTA and CDR2 FQGNSA. V was trimmed by 7 bases and J by 0 bases, leaving 9 bases between them. CDR3 DNA: TGTGCCAGCACCCTAACCCTGAACACTGAAGCTTTCTTT. It codes for CASTLTLNTEAFF. Combining the CDR3 with reference TRBV7-2 and TRBJ1-1 gives the whole variable domain GAGVSQSPSNKVTEKGKDVELRCDPISGHTALYWYRQSLGQGLEFLIYFQGNSAPDKSGLPSDRFSAERTGGSVSTLTIQRTQQEDSAVYLCASTLTLNTEAFFGQGTRLTVV.

The V call is TRBV29-1, the J call TRBJ2-7; 7 bases align to TRBD1. The V segment lost 3 bases and the J segment 1 base; nucleotides outside the gene matches: 3. CDR3 length: 13 residues. The germline V gene encodes CDR1 SQVTM and CDR2 ANQGSEA. CDR3 in amino acids: CSVESGQSYEQYF. The DNA for the CDR3 is TGCAGCGTTGAGTCGGGACAGTCCTACGAGCAGTACTTC.

CDR3 DNA sequence: TGTGCCTGGTCCGGGACAGGGGGCTTTAGCTCCTACGAGCAGTACTTC. Translated, it gives CAWSGTGGFSSYEQYF. V usage is TRBV30 and J usage is TRBJ2-5, with 12 bases identical to TRBD1. The J call may be mistaken, given a closer DNA end match to TRBJ2-7. Per germline, CDR1 GTSNPN and CDR2 SVGIG (reference sequence). The CDR3 loop spans 16 amino acids.

This rearrangement joins TRBV11-2 to TRBJ1-2, with TRBD1 matching 7 bases. CDR3 size: 11 residues. Trimming cost V 5 bases and J 8 bases; bases outside gene matches: 2. The germline CDR1 and CDR2 sequences are SGHAT and FQNNGV. The CDR3: CASSRTGGYTF. The CDR3 coding sequence is TGTGCCAGCAGCCGGACAGGCGGCTACACCTTC.

Comment on this clone: In the same sample, other DNA sequences code for this CDR3. This chain joins TRBV5-1 and TRBJ2-3, with D perhaps matching TRBD1 (5 bases). Germline V lookup: CDR1 SGHRS, CDR2 YFSETQ. V dropped 0 bases and J dropped 4 bases, with 9 bases sitting between them. The CDR3 is 14 residues long. Here the CDR3 reads CASSLGQGADTQYF. DNA for the CDR3: TGCGCCAGCAGCTTGGGTCAGGGCGCAGATACGCAGTATTTT.

This clone was observed a single time. The rearrangement uses TRBV14 and TRBJ1-4; D gene unclear. CDR1 is SGHDN and CDR2 is FVKESK in the germline V gene. The V end was cut by 5 bases, the J end by 8 bases, with 12 bases between. CDR3 size: 13 residues. This CDR3 reads CASSSRVGEKLFF. DNA of the CDR3: TGTGCCAGCAGCAGTCGGGTAGGAGAAAAACTGTTTTTT. Combining the CDR3 with reference TRBV14 and TRBJ1-4 gives the whole variable domain EAGVTQFPSHSVIEKGQTVTLRCDPISGHDNLYWYRRVMGKEIKFLLHFVKESKQDESGMPNNRFLAERTGGTYSTLKVQPAELEDSGVYFCASSSRVGEKLFFGSGTQLSVL.

In the case of this clone: The sample has other DNA sequences that encode this CDR3 too. The rearrangement links TRBV19 to TRBJ1-2; D is uncertain. Germline V gene sequence: CDR1 LNHDA, CDR2 SQIVND (reference sequence). CDR3 length equals 14 residues. Trimming took off 6 bases at V and 2 bases at J, with 13 bases between the two ends. CDR3 in amino acids: CASSDGRRNYGYTF. CDR3 sequence (DNA): TGTGCCAGTAGCGACGGGCGACGAAACTATGGCTACACCTTC.

The V gene is TRBV4-2, the J gene TRBJ2-2, with a tentative D call TRBD2 (5 bases). CDR1 is LGHNA, CDR2 YNFKEQ, per germline. The CDR3 extends over 15 amino acids. V was pared by 3 bases and J by 5 bases, with 13 bases between. The CDR3 DNA reads as TGTGCCAGCAGCCAGGACTCCCGTGGGACCGGGGAGCTGTTTTTT. Translating it yields CASSQDSRGTGELFF.

The chain couples TRBV10-3 to TRBJ2-2, with D tentatively TRBD1 or TRBD2 (6 bases each). The CDR3 loop spans 14 amino acids. Between the trimmed V and J ends, which lost 6 bases and 5 bases, there was a span of 13 bases. Looked up from germline, CDR1 is ENHRY and CDR2 is SYGVKD. The CDR3 DNA follows: TGTGCCATCAGAGGGGGGCCGGGGACCGGGGAGCTGTTTTTT. It encodes CAIRGGPGTGELFF.

CDR3 in amino acids: CASSQGPTGATNTGELFF. The CDR3 nucleotides are TGCGCCAGCAGCCAAGGCCCTACAGGGGCGACGAACACCGGGGAGCTGTTTTTT. The genes are TRBV4-3 and TRBJ2-2, with 7 positions matching TRBD1. V trimming: 1 base; J trimming: 0 bases; junction bases outside the gene matches: 8. This CDR3 is 18 amino acids long. Germline assignment: CDR1 LGHNA and CDR2 YSLEER.

This chain connects TRBV2 to TRBJ2-7, with 11 nucleotides matching TRBD1. The CDR3 spans 14 residues. After removal of 8 bases from V and 0 bases from J, the junction contained 3 bases not matched to a gene. Germline CDR1 SNHLY, CDR2 FYNNEI. The CDR3 loop reads CASGGQGVSYEQYF. The CDR3 DNA follows: TGTGCCAGCGGGGGACAGGGGGTCTCCTACGAGCAGTACTTC.

This clone appeared a single time. V usage is TRBV11-2 and J usage is TRBJ2-5; no reliable D call. Germline V gene data show CDR1 as SGHAT and CDR2 as FQNNGV. The CDR3 runs 14 residues. Trimming pared 4 bases from V and 2 bases from J, leaving 11 bases between. The CDR3 region has the DNA TGTGCCAGCAGCTCTCCCCGCGAGCAAGAGACCCAGTACTTC. Amino acids: CASSSPREQETQYF.

The chain uses TRBV27 and TRBJ2-7; the D gene is possibly TRBD2 (5 bases). V was cut by 0 bases and J by 5 bases, with 11 bases left in between. This CDR3 has 14 amino acids. Germline V CDR1 and CDR2: MNHEY, SMNVEV (reference sequence). The CDR3 nucleotides are TGTGCCAGCAGTTTATCTCCGGGATTCCACGAGCAGTACTTC. Translation gives CASSLSPGFHEQYF.

This clone has only one observation. V usage is TRBV18 and J usage is TRBJ2-2, with no clear D. Germline V gene lookup returns CDR1 KGHSH and CDR2 LQKENI. V dropped 2 bases and J dropped 7 bases, with 8 bases sitting between them. This CDR3 contains 13 residues. The CDR3 reads CASSPIEDGELFF. In nucleotides, the CDR3 is TGTGCCAGCTCACCAATAGAGGACGGGGAGCTGTTTTTT.

V is TRBV30 and J is TRBJ1-2; no clear D gene. The V gene lost 0 bases and the J gene lost 0 bases, with 5 bases spanning the gap. The CDR3 has 13 amino acids. CDR1 and CDR2 (germline): GTSNPN, SVGIG (reference sequence). Here the CDR3 DNA reads TGTGCCTGGAGTGTAGCCGCTAACTATGGCTACACCTTC. Encoded protein: CAWSVAANYGYTF.